The entry below describes one TCR beta chain. These data belong to a study of blood T cells in healthy people across ages. Primers used in a second PCR of roughly 6 to 11 cycles were a sample-barcoded 5' primer and a J-beta primer mix. MiXCR, run by TCRdb on the 5' RACE reads, gives a single entry per CDR3 protein. Of 700,000 to 900,000 distinct CDR3 sequences detected, about 55% appear once; the ten largest clones hold roughly two fifths. The V gene end was trimmed by 3 bases and the J gene end by 10 bases; junction bases not matched to a gene: 10. The CDR3 covers 15 residues. Germline V gene lookup returns CDR1 SEHNR and CDR2 FQNEAQ (reference sequence).

This TCR was recovered from a man older than 75 in good health. The sample taken for sequencing was blood. J is TRBJ1-2 and V is TRBV7-9; 11 nucleotides agree with TRBD1. CDR3 nucleotides: TGTGCCAGCAGCTTCCCGGACAGGGGGCTGGTTGACTACACCTTC. It yields the protein CASSFPDRGLVDYTF.